This T cell receptor (delta chain) derives from a study of gamma-delta chains in newborns, infants, children. In the study overall: Microbial exposure reportedly drives polyclonal innate γδ T cell expansion after birth.

This CDR3 is built from 13 residues. Germline CDR1 is GEAIGNYY and CDR2 is EKD. TCRdb re-called the reads using CATT. The sample includes 8,500 to 10,000 delta-chain clones, roughly 20% of them seen just once. Notes on this clone: Germline and junction disagree at one end, which may indicate a read error.

The clonotype was recovered from a child who was a newborn, infant or young child, either healthy, febrile or measles-vaccinated (not recorded which). The chain links TRDV2 to TRDJ1; 7 nucleotides line up with TRDD3. Sequencing was done on a sample of blood. As DNA, the CDR3 is TGTGCCTGTGACACCTGGGGGACCGATAAACCCATCTTT. Translating gives CACDTWGTDKPIF.